This TCR beta chain comes out of a study of blood T cell repertoires in COVID-19. Study information: The United States, Italy and Spain supplied acute and convalescent COVID-19 samples.

Under the authors' procedure: The authors estimated nucleated cell counts from reference gene primer amplification. Only in-frame clones appear in the TCRdb table, and some are missing; sequencing was by immunoSEQ multiplex PCR. From that table come the V and J calls and clone size; the DNA was used to work out D and trimming. The repertoire includes more than 250,000 clones, around 88% of them detected once, and 1.5% to 2% sits in the top ten. V gave up 1 base and J gave up 2 bases; unmatched junction bases: 5. The CDR3 is 16 residues long. Germline CDR1 is LNHDA and CDR2 is SQIVND (reference sequence). Enrolment of Seattle patients took place during active infection, and they were followed longitudinally.

The TCR originated in a woman under 40 with COVID-19, enrolled during active disease. The chain has TRBV19 and TRBJ2-3; 8 nucleotides line up with TRBD2. The specimen was peripheral blood. The CDR3 sequence is CASSIAPGGSTDTQYF. The DNA of the CDR3 is TGTGCCAGTAGTATAGCTCCGGGGGGGTCCACAGATACGCAGTATTTT. Combining the CDR3 with reference TRBV19 and TRBJ2-3 gives the whole variable domain DGGITQSPKYLFRKEGQNVTLSCEQNLNHDAMYWYRQDPGQGLRLIYYSQIVNDFQKGDIAEGYSVSREKKESFPLTVTSAQKNPTAFYLCASSIAPGGSTDTQYFGPGTRLTVL.